This TCR beta chain is from a study of T cells expressing NK-cell markers. Per the germline V gene, CDR1 is LGHNA and CDR2 is YSLEER. This CDR3 spans 13 amino acids. TCRdb re-called the 5' RACE reads and gives one entry per CDR3 protein, without DNA. The data show over 200,000 distinct CDR3 sequences, and the top ten clones hold about 0.39%. This sequence was found in a man aged 18 to 35 in good health. Specimen: blood T cells: a sorted CD56 or NKG2C T cell subset, CD4+ or CD8+ T cells, or bulk PBMC T cells (not recorded which). J is TRBJ2-2 and V is TRBV4-3; no DNA is available, so the TRBD2 call from TCRdb remains unchecked. The CDR3 spells CASNEAPGLGLFF.